One T cell receptor beta chain is described in this entry. Trimming took 1 base from V and 2 from J; bases not matched to a gene: 4. Germline lookup yields CDR1 MDHEN and CDR2 SYDVKM. The CDR3 runs to 15 residues. TCRdb's copy holds only in-frame clones and misses some; the assay was immunoSEQ multiplex PCR. The data hold approximately 94,000 clones, with more than 75% observed a single time. This entry is derived from a study of blood T cell repertoires in COVID-19. The rearrangement uses TRBV28 and TRBJ2-7; TRBD1 matches at 8 bases. This clonotype originated in an elderly woman with active COVID-19. Sequenced material: peripheral blood. CDR3 residues: CASSLLMTGAYEQYF. The DNA of the CDR3 is TGTGCCAGCAGTTTATTAATGACAGGGGCCTACGAGCAGTACTTC. Combining the CDR3 with reference TRBV28 and TRBJ2-7 gives the whole variable domain DVKVTQSSRYLVKRTGEKVFLECVQDMDHENMFWYRQDPGLGLRLIYFSYDVKMKEKGDIPEGYSVSREKKERFSLILESASTNQTSMYLCASSLLMTGAYEQYFGPGTRLTVT.